The clone carrying this T cell receptor beta chain was detected only a few times. These data originate in a study of siplizumab effects on memory and regulatory T cells. Per the germline V gene, CDR1 is SGHDN and CDR2 is FVKESK. V shed 0 bases, J shed 7 bases, and the junction held 5 bases outside the gene matches. This CDR3 contains 16 residues. This table comes from immunoSEQ multiplex PCR, and its TCRdb copy is limited to in-frame clones, with some not included. The sample includes just over 60,000 clones, 79% of them seen just once. Sequenced input: memory CD4+ T cells sorted from blood. J is TRBJ1-6 and V is TRBV14, with 8 bases aligning to TRBD1. The sequence derives from a human donor in good health. The CDR3 region is CASSQDRQGYNSPLHF. Here the CDR3 DNA reads TGTGCCAGCAGCCAAGACCGACAGGGGTACAATTCACCCCTCCACTTT.